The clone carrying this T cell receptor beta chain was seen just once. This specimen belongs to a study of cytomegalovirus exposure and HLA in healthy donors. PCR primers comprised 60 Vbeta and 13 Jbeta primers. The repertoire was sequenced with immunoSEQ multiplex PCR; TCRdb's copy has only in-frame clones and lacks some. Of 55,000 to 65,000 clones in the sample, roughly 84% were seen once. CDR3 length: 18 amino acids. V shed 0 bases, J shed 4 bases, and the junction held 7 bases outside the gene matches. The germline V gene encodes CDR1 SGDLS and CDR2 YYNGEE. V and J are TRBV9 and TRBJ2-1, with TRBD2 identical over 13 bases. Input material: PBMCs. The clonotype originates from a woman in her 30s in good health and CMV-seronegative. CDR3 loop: CASSVDGGGLAGYNEQFF. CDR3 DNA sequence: TGTGCCAGCAGCGTAGACGGGGGGGGACTAGCGGGATACAATGAGCAGTTCTTC.